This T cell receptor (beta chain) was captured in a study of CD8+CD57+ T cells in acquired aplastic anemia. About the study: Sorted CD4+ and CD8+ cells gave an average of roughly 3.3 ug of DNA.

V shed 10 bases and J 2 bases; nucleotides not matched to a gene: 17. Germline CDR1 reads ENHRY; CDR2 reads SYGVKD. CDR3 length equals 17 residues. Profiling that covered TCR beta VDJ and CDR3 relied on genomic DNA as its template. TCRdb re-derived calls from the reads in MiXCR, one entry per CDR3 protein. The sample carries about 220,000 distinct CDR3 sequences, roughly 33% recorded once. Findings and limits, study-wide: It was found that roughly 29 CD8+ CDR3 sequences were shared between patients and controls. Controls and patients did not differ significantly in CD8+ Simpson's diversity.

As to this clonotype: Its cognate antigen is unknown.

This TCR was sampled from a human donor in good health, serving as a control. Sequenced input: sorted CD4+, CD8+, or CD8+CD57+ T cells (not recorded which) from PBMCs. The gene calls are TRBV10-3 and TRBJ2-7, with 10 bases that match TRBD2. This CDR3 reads CASSQLVAGGNPYEQYF. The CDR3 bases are TGTGCCAGCAGCCAATTGGTAGCGGGGGGCAATCCCTACGAGCAGTACTTC.